These T cell receptor beta chains were read from a single sample in a study of shared clonotypes between healthy human individuals. Here immunoSEQ multiplex PCR was the method, and the copy in TCRdb shows in-frame clones only, minus some. The sample holds millions of clones; about 92% are singletons and the top ten take 1.5% to 2%. The source material was naive CD8+ T cells from PBMCs. The receptors shown here come from a young man in good health. Some clones in this sample may be carry-over from other donors' samples. The CDR3 runs from the conserved cysteine through the conserved F or W. A D gene is named only where the DNA matches it firmly. Only some rows state a clone size, as once, few, many or a class for expanded clones.

V gene,J gene,clone size,D gene,CDR3 DNA,CDR3 protein
TRBV6-4,TRBJ2-3,NA,NA,TGTGCCAGCAGTGCAAGGACAATAGGGTTAGCAGATACGCAGTATTTT,CASSARTIGLADTQYF
TRBV5-1,TRBJ2-7,once,NA,TGCGCCAGCAGCGTCCGCCTCGGGACTTACGAGCAGTACTTC,CASSVRLGTYEQYF
TRBV9,TRBJ1-1,NA,NA,TGTGCCAGCAGCTTTAGCGGTCGGGGTGGGGTGAACACTGAAGCTTTCTTT,CASSFSGRGGVNTEAFF
TRBV27,TRBJ2-7,once,TRBD2,TGTGCCAGCAGTGTGAGGGAGGGCCGCTACGAGCAGTACTTC,CASSVREGRYEQYF
TRBV9,TRBJ2-3,NA,NA,TGTGCCAGCAGCGTAGGTCGGGGGGCGGCAGATACGCAGTATTTT,CASSVGRGAADTQYF
TRBV4-1,TRBJ2-7,NA,TRBD2,TGCGCCAGCAGCCAAGAGGCGGGAGGCCCCTACGAGCAGTACTTC,CASSQEAGGPYEQYF
TRBV6-5,TRBJ2-7,NA,NA,TGTGCCAGCAGTTACTCGGAGGGGACGGTCTACGAGCAGTACTTC,CASSYSEGTVYEQYF
TRBV2,TRBJ1-5,NA,TRBD1,TGTGCCAGCACCGACGAAGAGTCCCACCCGACAGGGTCCCAGCCCCAGCATTTT,CASTDEESHPTGSQPQHF
TRBV10-3,TRBJ2-1,NA,NA,TGTGCCATCAGTGAGATCGGGGGTTCCAATGAGCAGTTCTTC,CAISEIGGSNEQFF
TRBV4-3,TRBJ2-5,NA,TRBD1,TGCGCCAGCAGCCAAACCCAGGGGGTTGGAGAGACCCAGTACTTC,CASSQTQGVGETQYF
TRBV2,TRBJ1-1,NA,TRBD1,TGTGCCAGCAGAGATACAGGGGCAGGGACTGAAGCTTTCTTT,CASRDTGAGTEAFF
TRBV9,TRBJ2-7,NA,NA,TGTGCCAGCAGCCCCCAGGGGGGGCGTCCCTACGAGCAGTACTTC,CASSPQGGRPYEQYF
TRBV6-1,TRBJ2-6,NA,TRBD1,TGTGCCAGCAGTGAATGGGCCTTGGGGGACAGGCCCGTTTACTCTGGGGCCAACGTCCTGACTTTC,CASSEWALGDRPVYSGANVLTF
TRBV5-6,TRBJ1-1,NA,NA,TGTGCCAGCAGCGACGGGCCCTACTACGGGGCTGAAGCTTTCTTT,CASSDGPYYGAEAFF
TRBV27,TRBJ2-1,NA,NA,TGTGCCAGCAGTTTATATGCGGGGAGCTCCTACAATGAGCAGTTCTTC,CASSLYAGSSYNEQFF
TRBV7-2,TRBJ2-7,NA,TRBD1,TGTGCCAGCAGCTTAGTAGGGCAGGGGGCCTTCTACGAGCAGTACTTC,CASSLVGQGAFYEQYF
TRBV10-2,TRBJ1-2,once,NA,TGCGCCAGCAGTGAGTCGGCCAGCAACTATGGCTACACCTTC,CASSESASNYGYTF
TRBV27,TRBJ1-1,NA,NA,TGTGCCAGCAGTAGACAGGCCTTGAACACTGAAGCTTTCTTT,CASSRQALNTEAFF
TRBV5-6,TRBJ2-2,NA,NA,TGTGCCAGCAGCTTTAGTCAGGGCACCGGGGAGCTGTTTTTT,CASSFSQGTGELFF
TRBV2,TRBJ2-1,NA,NA,TGTGCCAGCACCTCCCTCCTCCGGGAGACCCCCTACAATGAGCAGTTCTTC,CASTSLLRETPYNEQFF
TRBV28,TRBJ2-1,NA,NA,TGTGCCAGCAGTTTATTGACGGAGTACAATGAGCAGTTCTTC,CASSLLTEYNEQFF